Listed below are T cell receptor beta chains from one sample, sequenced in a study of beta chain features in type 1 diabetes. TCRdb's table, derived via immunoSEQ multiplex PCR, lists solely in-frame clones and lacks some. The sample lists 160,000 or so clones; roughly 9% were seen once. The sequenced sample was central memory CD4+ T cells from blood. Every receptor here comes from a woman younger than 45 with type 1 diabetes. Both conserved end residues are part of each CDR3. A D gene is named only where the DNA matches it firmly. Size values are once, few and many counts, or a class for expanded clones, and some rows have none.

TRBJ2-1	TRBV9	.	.	CASSVGSGPANEQFF	TGTGCCAGCAGCGTAGGGAGCGGGCCAGCCAATGAGCAGTTCTTC
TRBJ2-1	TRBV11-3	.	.	CAIGGLGSYNEQFF	TGTGCCATCGGGGGGCTGGGCTCCTACAATGAGCAGTTCTTC
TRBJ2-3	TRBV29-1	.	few	CSVYSPSSTDTQYF	TGCAGCGTTTACAGCCCCAGCTCCACAGATACGCAGTATTTT
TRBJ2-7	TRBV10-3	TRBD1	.	CAISDRTGALGEQYF	TGTGCCATCAGTGACCGGACAGGCGCCCTCGGCGAGCAGTACTTC
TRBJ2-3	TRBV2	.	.	CASSEERVPDTQYF	TGTGCCAGCAGTGAAGAACGGGTACCAGATACGCAGTATTTT
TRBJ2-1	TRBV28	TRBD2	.	CASSPSGISYNEQFF	TGTGCCAGCAGTCCGAGCGGGATAAGCTACAATGAGCAGTTCTTC
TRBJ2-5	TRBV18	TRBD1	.	CASSPRDSQETQYF	TGTGCCAGCTCACCTCGGGACAGCCAAGAGACCCAGTACTTC
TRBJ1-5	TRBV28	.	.	CASIERNTGQPQHF	TGTGCCAGCATTGAGAGGAACACGGGTCAGCCCCAGCATTTT
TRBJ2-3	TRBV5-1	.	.	CASSLDIDTQYF	TGCGCCAGCAGCTTGGACATTGATACGCAGTATTTT
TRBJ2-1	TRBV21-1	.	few	CASSTSGQGKGNEQFF	TGTGCCAGCAGCACCTCGGGACAGGGGAAGGGCAATGAGCAGTTCTTC
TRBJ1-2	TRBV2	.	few	CASTTGNGYGYTF	TGTGCCAGCACAACGGGGAATGGGTATGGCTACACCTTC
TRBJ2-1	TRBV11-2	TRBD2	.	CASSQGSGGNEQFF	TGTGCCAGCAGCCAAGGTAGCGGGGGCAATGAGCAGTTCTTC
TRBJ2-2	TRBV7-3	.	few	CASSRNSGPNTGELFF	TGTGCCAGCAGCCGTAATAGCGGCCCGAACACCGGGGAGCTGTTTTTT
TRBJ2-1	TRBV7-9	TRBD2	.	CASSFASGSYNEQFF	TGTGCCAGCAGCTTTGCTAGCGGTTCCTACAATGAGCAGTTCTTC
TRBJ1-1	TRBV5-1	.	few	CASSSSTVNTEAFF	TGCGCCAGCAGTTCCTCGACAGTGAACACTGAAGCTTTCTTT
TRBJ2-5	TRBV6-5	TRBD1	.	CASRHPGGETQYF	TGTGCCAGCAGACACCCAGGGGGAGAGACCCAGTACTTC
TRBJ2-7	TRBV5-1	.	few	CASSLTGYYEQYF	TGCGCCAGCAGCTTGACCGGATACTACGAGCAGTACTTC
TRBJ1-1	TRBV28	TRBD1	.	CASSSGQGNTEAFF	TGTGCCAGCAGTTCCGGACAGGGGAACACTGAAGCTTTCTTT
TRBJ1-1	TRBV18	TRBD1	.	CASSRTGTGETEAFF	TGTGCCAGCTCGCGCACCGGGACAGGGGAAACTGAAGCTTTCTTT
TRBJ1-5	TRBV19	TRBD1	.	CASRLTRTGRNQPQHF	TGTGCCAGTAGGCTCACGCGGACAGGGCGGAATCAGCCCCAGCATTTT
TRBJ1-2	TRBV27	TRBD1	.	CASSLYGQGDYTF	TGTGCCAGCAGTTTATACGGACAGGGGGACTACACCTTC
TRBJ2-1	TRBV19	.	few	CASSISTSNEQFF	TGTGCCAGTAGTATATCAACGAGCAATGAGCAGTTCTTC
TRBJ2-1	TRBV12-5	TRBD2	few	CASGLVVSGRPGEQFF	TGTGCTAGTGGTTTGGTAGTTAGCGGGAGGCCGGGTGAGCAGTTCTTC
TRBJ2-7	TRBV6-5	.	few	CASSSDSAPYEQYF	TGTGCCAGCAGTTCGGACAGCGCACCCTACGAGCAGTACTTC